The next 17 T cell receptor beta chains were all read from a single sample in a study of shared clonotypes between healthy human individuals. The data were produced by immunoSEQ multiplex PCR, yet TCRdb's version contains in-frame clones alone and is incomplete. This table holds a few million clones, nearly 97% found once. The sample was naive CD4+ T cells sorted from blood. Documented subset: CD45RA+ positively selected. These receptors all stem from a young man in good health.

The rearrangement links TRBV5-1 to TRBJ2-3; D is unclear. This CDR3 is built from 14 residues. Germline V gene sequence: CDR1 SGHRS, CDR2 YFSETQ. V dropped 8 bases and J dropped 2 bases, with 15 bases sitting between them. CDR3 coding DNA: TGCGCCAGTAGTACGGCCGACCTCACAGATACGCAGTATTTT. Translation gives CASSTADLTDTQYF.

There are a few counts of this clone. The chain couples TRBV5-1 to TRBJ2-1; 12 bases map to TRBD2. The V and J ends lost 4 bases and 5 bases, in that order; junction bases with no gene match: 4. CDR1 and CDR2 from the germline V gene are SGHRS and YFSETQ. The length of the CDR3 is 15 residues. In DNA form, the CDR3 reads TGCGCCAGCAGCCGACTAGCGGGAGAGAACAATGAGCAGTTCTTC. Translation: CASSRLAGENNEQFF. The whole variable domain, remainder taken from reference TRBV5-1 and TRBJ2-1, is KAGVTQTPRYLIKTRGQQVTLSCSPISGHRSVSWYQQTPGQGLQFLFEYFSETQRNKGNFPGRFSGRQFSNSRSEMNVSTLELGDSALYLCASSRLAGENNEQFFGPGTRLTVL.

Note on this clone: Other nucleotide sequences from this sample produce the same CDR3. The chain links TRBV7-2 to TRBJ1-2; D not certain. The germline V gene encodes CDR1 SGHTA and CDR2 FQGNSA. Trimming took 6 bases from V and 2 from J, leaving 10 bases between them. This CDR3 has 13 residues. The CDR3 sequence: CASSLDGNYGYTF. The DNA for the CDR3 is TGTGCCAGCAGTCTCGACGGAAACTATGGCTACACCTTC.

Notes on this clone: Other DNA sequences in this specimen translate into the identical CDR3. This chain connects TRBV6-5 to TRBJ1-1; D uncertain. This CDR3 is built from 12 residues. The germline gives CDR1 MNHEY, CDR2 SVGAGI. V lost 3 bases to trimming and J lost 5 bases, with 7 bases between them. The CDR3 DNA follows: TGTGCCAGCAGTTATGGAGGGACTGAAGCTTTCTTT. It yields the protein CASSYGGTEAFF.

J is TRBJ1-4 and V is TRBV19; D ambiguous. CDR1 is LNHDA and CDR2 is SQIVND in the germline V gene (reference sequence). V shed 7 bases and J shed 0 bases, with 6 bases lying between them. The CDR3 is 13 amino acids. The CDR3 DNA reads as TGTGCCAGTAACCCAACAACTAATGAAAAACTGTTTTTT. Residues: CASNPTTNEKLFF. Full variable domain (outside the CDR3, taken from reference TRBV19 and TRBJ1-4): DGGITQSPKYLFRKEGQNVTLSCEQNLNHDAMYWYRQDPGQGLRLIYYSQIVNDFQKGDIAEGYSVSREKKESFPLTVTSAQKNPTAFYLCASNPTTNEKLFFGSGTQLSVL.

V gene TRBV4-1 combines with J gene TRBJ1-2, with D possibly being TRBD1 (5 bases). The V gene lost 4 bases and the J gene lost 2 bases, with 17 bases spanning the gap. The CDR3 spans 16 residues. Per germline, CDR1 MGHRA and CDR2 YSYEKL. The CDR3 nucleotides read TGCGCCAGCAGCCGGGTTTATGGGACGGGAAACTATGGCTACACCTTC. It translates to CASSRVYGTGNYGYTF.

The chain recombines TRBV6-5 with TRBJ2-4; D gene uncertain. This CDR3 has 13 amino acids. V dropped 0 bases and J dropped 8 bases, with 8 bases sitting between them. CDR1 is MNHEY, CDR2 SVGAGI, per germline. CDR3 sequence (DNA): TGTGCCAGCAGTTACTCAGGGATCGACATTCAGTACTTC. This sequence encodes CASSYSGIDIQYF.

The chain recombines TRBV19 with TRBJ1-2; 7 nucleotides line up with TRBD1. V shed 3 bases and J 4 bases; nucleotides not matched to a gene: 5. In germline, CDR1 is LNHDA, CDR2 SQIVND (reference sequence). The CDR3 extends over 14 amino acids. This chain's CDR3 is CASSIKGATYGYTF. In DNA form, the CDR3 reads TGTGCCAGTAGTATTAAGGGGGCAACCTATGGCTACACCTTC.

The chain is built from TRBV28 and TRBJ1-5; D not certain. CDR1 is MDHEN, CDR2 SYDVKM, per germline. V lost 5 bases and J lost 4, with 15 bases in between. This CDR3 has 15 residues. The CDR3 reads CASSEEGIRNQPQHF. DNA for the CDR3: TGTGCCAGCAGTGAGGAAGGCATAAGGAATCAGCCCCAGCATTTT.

The rearrangement links TRBV7-9 to TRBJ2-4; D assignment may be TRBD1 or TRBD2 (6 bases each). This CDR3 comprises 17 residues. V shed 0 bases and J shed 1 base, with 13 bases lying between them. Per the germline V gene, CDR1 is SEHNR and CDR2 is FQNEAQ (reference sequence). Written as DNA, the CDR3 is TGTGCCAGCAGCTTAGCGAGGGGGGATACTGCCAAAAACATTCAGTACTTC. The encoded protein is CASSLARGDTAKNIQYF. Full variable domain (outside the CDR3, taken from reference TRBV7-9 and TRBJ2-4): DTGVSQNPRHKITKRGQNVTFRCDPISEHNRLYWYRQTLGQGPEFLTYFQNEAQLEKSRLLSDRFSAERPKGSFSTLEIQRTEQGDSAMYLCASSLARGDTAKNIQYFGAGTRLSVL.

This sequence joins TRBV2 and TRBJ2-3, with D possibly being TRBD2 (5 bases). The CDR3 has 14 amino acids. The V gene lost 7 bases and the J gene lost 0 bases, with 11 bases spanning the gap. Per the germline V gene, CDR1 is SNHLY and CDR2 is FYNNEI. CDR3 in DNA: TGTGCCAGCACTTTGACGGGGAGCACAGATACGCAGTATTTT. Translating it yields CASTLTGSTDTQYF.

The chain carries TRBV30 and TRBJ2-2, with D possibly matching TRBD2 (5 bases). Trimming pared 3 bases from V and 6 bases from J, leaving 11 bases between. Germline assignment: CDR1 GTSNPN and CDR2 SVGIG (reference sequence). The CDR3 has 13 amino acids. CDR3 sequence reads: CAWSRGAAGELFF. As DNA, the CDR3 is TGTGCCTGGAGCCGGGGAGCAGCCGGGGAGCTGTTTTTT.

The rearrangement links TRBV6-5 to TRBJ1-1; D is possibly TRBD1 (6 bases). CDR1 is MNHEY, CDR2 SVGAGI, per germline. The CDR3 sequence is 15 residues long. The germline V and J ends were trimmed by 6 bases and 0 bases, with 14 bases remaining between them. CDR3 DNA: TGTGCCAGCAGGGCAGGGGCAGTTATGAACACTGAAGCTTTCTTT. It is translated as CASRAGAVMNTEAFF.

The rearrangement links TRBV7-2 to TRBJ1-1, with D possibly being TRBD1 (6 bases). Germline CDR1 is SGHTA and CDR2 is FQGNSA. V lost 5 bases, J lost 0 bases, and 13 bases lay in between. The CDR3 runs 15 residues. The CDR3 DNA reads TGTGCCAGCAGCCCAGGACAGATCATGAACACTGAAGCTTTCTTT. Protein: CASSPGQIMNTEAFF.

This rearrangement joins TRBV6-1 to TRBJ2-1; a possible D gene is TRBD1 (6 bases). CDR1 is MNHNS, CDR2 SASEGT, per germline. The CDR3 consists of 12 residues. The V end was cut by 4 bases, the J end by 10 bases, with 11 bases between. CDR3 sequence reads: CASSVQGQEQFF. In DNA, the CDR3 is TGTGCCAGCAGTGTACAGGGTCAAGAGCAGTTCTTC.

This chain links TRBV5-8 with TRBJ1-6; no clear D gene. V lost 0 bases and J 9 bases, leaving 13 bases between the germline ends. This CDR3 has 15 amino acids. Per the germline V gene, CDR1 is SGHTS and CDR2 is YDEGEE. The DNA for the CDR3 is TGTGCCAGCAGCTTGGACAGCGTAAGACTTTCACCCCTCCACTTT. Encoded protein: CASSLDSVRLSPLHF.

The J gene is TRBJ2-5, the V gene TRBV7-8; D uncertain. Germline CDR1 is SGHVS and CDR2 is FQNEAQ. The CDR3 is 13 residues long. Trimming stripped 1 base from V and 5 bases from J, with 8 bases between. The CDR3 loop is CASSLGSRETQYF. The CDR3 nucleotides read TGTGCCAGCAGCTTAGGGTCGCGGGAGACCCAGTACTTC.